The 3 T cell receptor beta chains reported below all come from one sample, sequenced in a study of T-cell reconstitution after alpha-beta-depleted transplantation in children. It was with unique molecular identifiers that the TCRbeta library was prepared. TCRdb passed the PCR reads through MiXCR, listing each CDR3 protein once. Among around 700,000 distinct CDR3 sequences listed, 10% to 15% were seen once. The material sequenced was PBMCs, taken before TCRalphabeta/CD19-depleted stem cell transplant. The receptors come from a girl aged 2 to 10 with congenital amegakaryocytic thrombocytopenia, due to receive a stem cell transplant.

The chain has TRBV29-1 and TRBJ2-3; no reliable D call. The length of the CDR3 is 14 residues. V gave up 2 bases and J gave up 4 bases, with 13 bases separating them. Germline loops: CDR1 SQVTM, CDR2 ANQGSEA. The CDR3 nucleotides are TGCAGCGTTGAATCCGAGGCTAGGGCAGATACGCAGTATTTT. It codes for CSVESEARADTQYF.

This clonotype has more than one count but fewer than ten. The chain links TRBV12-3 or TRBV12-4 to TRBJ2-7; D tentatively reads TRBD1 or TRBD2 (5 bases each). Trimming cost V 3 bases and J 1 base, with 13 bases left between them. The CDR3 length is 15 residues. In nucleotides, the CDR3 is TGTGCCAGCAGTTTTCAGGGTCGAGGGTCCTACGAGCAGTACTTC. It codes for CASSFQGRGSYEQYF.

The J gene is TRBJ2-2, the V gene TRBV7-3; D gene unclear. The germline V gene encodes CDR1 SGHTA and CDR2 FQGTGA. V lost 2 bases, J lost 11 bases, and 12 bases lay in between. This CDR3 comprises 13 residues. CDR3 amino acids: CASSLPGTRELFF. CDR3 nucleotide sequence: TGTGCCAGCAGCTTACCTGGAACTCGAGAGCTGTTTTTT.